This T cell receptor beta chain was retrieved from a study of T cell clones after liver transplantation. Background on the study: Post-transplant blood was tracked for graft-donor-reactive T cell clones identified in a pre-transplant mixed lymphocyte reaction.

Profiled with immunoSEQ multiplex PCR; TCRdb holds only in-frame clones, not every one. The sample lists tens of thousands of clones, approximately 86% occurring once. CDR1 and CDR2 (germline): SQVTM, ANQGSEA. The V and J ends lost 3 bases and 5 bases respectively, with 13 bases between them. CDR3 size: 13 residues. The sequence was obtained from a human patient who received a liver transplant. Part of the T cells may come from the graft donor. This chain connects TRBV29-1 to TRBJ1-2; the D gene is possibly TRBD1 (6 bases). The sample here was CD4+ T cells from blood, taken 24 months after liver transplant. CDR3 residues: CSVDGRGQYGYTF. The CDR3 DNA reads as TGCAGCGTTGATGGCAGGGGACAATATGGCTACACCTTC.